This T cell receptor beta chain derives from a study of T cells after yellow fever vaccination. At the level of the study: SMART-Seq v4 Ultra Low Input prepared the low-cell-number fractions.

The study made its TCR cDNA through 5'RACE template switching. That step introduced a universal primer site along with UMIs. A single record per CDR3 protein comes from TCRdb applying MiXCR to the 5' RACE reads. The sample carries approximately 93,000 distinct CDR3 sequences, roughly 6% recorded once. Findings and limits, study-wide: Post-booster samples contained most primary-vaccination clones (more than 95% CD4, around 89% CD8).

Per germline, CDR1 MNHNY and CDR2 SVGAGI (reference sequence). CDR3 length equals 14 residues. The J segment lost 4 bases and the V segment lost 1 base, leaving 2 bases of the junction unmatched. Turning to this clonotype: Its antigen remains unknown.

Source: CD8+ T cells sorted from PBMCs, taken 10 days after the yellow fever booster vaccination. The clonotype originates from a man aged 18 to 35 who received the YFV17D yellow fever vaccine. This chain joins TRBV6-6 and TRBJ1-1; 8 positions match TRBD1. Here the CDR3 reads CASSYFDRGTEAFF. CDR3 nucleotide sequence: TGTGCCAGCAGTTACTTTGACAGGGGCACTGAAGCTTTCTTT.